The next 21 T cell receptor beta chains were all read from a single sample in a study of blood T cell repertoires in COVID-19. Method: immunoSEQ multiplex PCR; TCRdb's copy keeps in-frame clones and lacks some. The sample lists about 150,000 clones; around 83% were seen once. Sequenced: PBMCs or T cells enriched from blood (not recorded which). The receptors derive from a woman aged 50 to 65 who had been exposed to COVID-19.

J is TRBJ1-6 and V is TRBV6-2 or TRBV6-3, with TRBD1 identical over 7 bases. There are 15 residues in the CDR3. V shed 6 bases and J 9 bases; nucleotides not matched to a gene: 11. The V gene's germline CDR1 is MNHEY and CDR2 SVGEGT. The CDR3 loop reads CASSPRQGRISPLHF. The CDR3, as DNA: TGTGCCAGCAGCCCCCGACAGGGTCGAATTTCACCCCTCCACTTT.

V is TRBV27 and J is TRBJ1-5; 7 positions agree with TRBD1. Unmatched junction bases numbered 3, after V lost 4 bases and J lost 6 bases. This CDR3 is 13 amino acids long. The germline V gene encodes CDR1 MNHEY and CDR2 SMNVEV (reference sequence). In nucleotides, the CDR3 is TGTGCCAGCAGTTCGACAGGGTTTCAGCCCCAGCATTTT. This translates into CASSSTGFQPQHF.

This chain links TRBV9 with TRBJ1-2, with unresolved D. The germline CDR1 and CDR2 sequences are SGDLS and YYNGEE. CDR3 length: 12 residues. The ends were cut back, 4 bases at V and 6 bases at J, with 10 bases in the middle. The CDR3 DNA reads as TGTGCCAGCAGCCCCTACACAGATGGCTACACCTTC. It yields the protein CASSPYTDGYTF.

V gene TRBV7-3 combines with J gene TRBJ2-1, with 15 nucleotides matching TRBD2. Germline V gives CDR1 SGHTA, CDR2 FQGTGA. V trimming: 1 base; J trimming: 7 bases; junction bases outside the gene matches: 5. CDR3 length: 17 residues. The CDR3 region is CASSLRPGLAGGNEQFF. CDR3 DNA sequence: TGTGCCAGCAGCTTAAGACCGGGACTAGCGGGGGGTAATGAGCAGTTCTTC.

The chain couples TRBV10-3 to TRBJ2-7; the match to TRBD1 covers 7 bases. This CDR3 has 15 amino acids. Trimming cost V 5 bases and J 6 bases; bases outside gene matches: 13. Germline lookup yields CDR1 ENHRY and CDR2 SYGVKD. The CDR3 nucleotides read TGTGCCATCAGTACTTCAGGGGTAAAGGGGGCCGAGCAGTACTTC. This gives the protein CAISTSGVKGAEQYF.

This clone occurred once. This chain uses TRBV4-3 with TRBJ2-3, with 11 bases fitting TRBD2. J gave up 4 bases and V 1 base, and 4 bases lay outside the gene matches. This CDR3 region has 16 residues. Per germline, CDR1 LGHNA and CDR2 YSLEER. In nucleotides, the CDR3 is TGCGCCAGCAGCCAAGCGCTTAGCGGGGGGGCAGATACGCAGTATTTT. Translation: CASSQALSGGADTQYF.

The rearrangement joins TRBV5-1 to TRBJ1-4, with a weak D call TRBD1 (6 bases). The CDR3 consists of 14 residues. CDR1 and CDR2 (germline): SGHRS, YFSETQ. Trimming shortened V by 1 base and J by 3 bases, and 7 bases separated the two germline ends. The CDR3 bases are TGCGCCAGCAGCTTGAGGGGGTCTAATGAAAAACTGTTTTTT. This encodes CASSLRGSNEKLFF.

The V gene is TRBV7-2, the J gene TRBJ1-3, with D possibly being TRBD1 (6 bases). The CDR3 consists of 18 residues. Germline values: CDR1 SGHTA, CDR2 FQGNSA. The V end lost 5 bases, the J end lost 0 bases, and 20 bases lay between the germline ends. The CDR3 sequence: CASSPWGGGQLSGNTIYF. The CDR3 DNA reads TGTGCCAGCAGCCCTTGGGGAGGGGGACAACTCTCTGGAAACACCATATATTTT. Full variable domain (remainder filled in from reference TRBV7-2 and TRBJ1-3): GAGVSQSPSNKVTEKGKDVELRCDPISGHTALYWYRQSLGQGLEFLIYFQGNSAPDKSGLPSDRFSAERTGGSVSTLTIQRTQQEDSAVYLCASSPWGGGQLSGNTIYFGEGSWLTVV.

V gene TRBV27 combines with J gene TRBJ1-1, with D tentatively TRBD1 (6 bases). The CDR3 length is 13 residues. Germline V gene lookup returns CDR1 MNHEY and CDR2 SMNVEV (reference sequence). V lost 5 bases and J 0 bases, leaving 7 bases between the germline ends. Written as DNA, the CDR3 is TGTGCCAGCAGTCGGACAGTGAACACTGAAGCTTTCTTT. It is translated as CASSRTVNTEAFF.

The genes are TRBV5-3 and TRBJ2-3, with 9 bases aligning to TRBD1. Being an ORF, TRBV5-3 has a function that is uncertain. CDR3 length: 16 residues. Unmatched junction bases numbered 7, after V lost 3 bases and J lost 2 bases. CDR3 bases: TGTGCCAGAAGCTCCAGACAGGGGGATTTCACAGATACGCAGTATTTT. Amino acids: CARSSRQGDFTDTQYF.

This clone came up once. The genes are TRBV6-5 and TRBJ2-1, with 7 bases lining up with TRBD1. CDR3 length equals 14 residues. Germline-derived CDR1 and CDR2 are MNHEY and SVGAGI. Germline trimming cut 4 bases from V and 3 bases from J; bases unmatched to any gene: 3. The DNA of the CDR3 is TGTGCCAGCAGTTCCGGACAGGTCTACAATGAGCAGTTCTTC. It translates to CASSSGQVYNEQFF.

The rearrangement uses TRBV7-9 and TRBJ1-5; 10 bases are a match to TRBD1. Germline V lookup: CDR1 SEHNR, CDR2 FQNEAQ (reference sequence). The CDR3 is 16 residues long. J was trimmed by 2 bases and V by 5 bases; bases with no gene match: 6. The CDR3 loop is CASSIGTGERNQPQHF. The CDR3, as DNA: TGTGCCAGCAGCATTGGGACAGGGGAACGCAATCAGCCCCAGCATTTT.

This clone has more than one count but fewer than ten. The chain is built from TRBV18 and TRBJ2-7, with D maybe TRBD2 (7 bases). This CDR3 spans 16 amino acids. Trimming took 3 bases from V and 1 from J, leaving 16 bases between them. Germline CDR1 and CDR2: KGHSH and LQKENI. The CDR3 DNA reads TGTGCCAGCTCACCCCATGGGGGGGCATGGTCCTACGAGCAGTACTTC. Its protein is CASSPHGGAWSYEQYF.

The count of this clone is one. This CDR3 is also generated by other DNA sequences in the sample. The chain couples TRBV6-5 to TRBJ1-1, with D unresolved. V shed 2 bases and J shed 0 bases, with 4 bases lying between them. Germline CDR1 is MNHEY and CDR2 is SVGAGI. The length of the CDR3 is 13 residues. CDR3 nucleotide sequence: TGTGCCAGCAGTTACAGCATGAACACTGAAGCTTTCTTT. Protein product: CASSYSMNTEAFF.

CDR3 protein: CASSFRDRLKGYTF. The CDR3 bases are TGCGCCAGCAGCTTCCGGGACAGGTTAAAGGGCTACACCTTC. The chain carries TRBV5-1 and TRBJ1-2, with TRBD1 matching over 8 bases. Trimming cost V 2 bases and J 8 bases; bases outside gene matches: 8. The CDR3 consists of 14 residues. Looked up from germline, CDR1 is SGHRS and CDR2 is YFSETQ. The full variable domain, completed using reference TRBV5-1 and TRBJ1-2, is KAGVTQTPRYLIKTRGQQVTLSCSPISGHRSVSWYQQTPGQGLQFLFEYFSETQRNKGNFPGRFSGRQFSNSRSEMNVSTLELGDSALYLCASSFRDRLKGYTFGSGTRLTVV.

V and J are TRBV10-3 and TRBJ2-7, with 7 bases lining up with TRBD1. From germline, CDR1 is ENHRY and CDR2 SYGVKD. The CDR3 contains 14 residues. Unmatched junction bases numbered 6, after V lost 6 bases and J lost 1 base. This CDR3 is CAIRDRSRSYEQYF. The CDR3 DNA reads TGTGCCATCAGGGACAGGTCCCGATCCTACGAGCAGTACTTC.

The chain carries TRBV5-1 and TRBJ2-3; 7 bases are a match to TRBD1. The length of the CDR3 is 19 residues. Germline values: CDR1 SGHRS, CDR2 YFSETQ. Germline trimming cut 2 bases from V and 5 bases from J; bases unmatched to any gene: 20. CDR3 sequence (DNA): TGCGCCAGCAGCTTAGGACTGCGGACAGGCCTACGGACAGGAGATACGCAGTATTTT. Translated, it gives CASSLGLRTGLRTGDTQYF.

V is TRBV27 and J is TRBJ2-5; 8 bases fit TRBD2. CDR1 is MNHEY and CDR2 is SMNVEV in the germline V gene (reference sequence). This CDR3 has 17 amino acids. The V gene end was trimmed by 6 bases and the J gene end by 2 bases; junction bases not matched to a gene: 14. CDR3 DNA sequence: TGTGCCAGCAGAAAAAGCGGGAGTGGGACCCGGCAAGAGACCCAGTACTTC. Protein product: CASRKSGSGTRQETQYF.

The chain joins TRBV7-9 to TRBJ1-3, with TRBD1 matching 10 bases. Germline trimming cut 4 bases from V and 9 bases from J; bases unmatched to any gene: 12. The germline V gene encodes CDR1 SEHNR and CDR2 FQNEAQ (reference sequence). The CDR3 runs 16 residues. The CDR3, as DNA: TGTGCCAGCAGCTCCCGGGACAGGGGACATGTGGGCACCATATATTTT. This encodes CASSSRDRGHVGTIYF.

The V gene is TRBV5-1, the J gene TRBJ2-7; D possibly corresponds to TRBD1 (7 bases). The germline V gene encodes CDR1 SGHRS and CDR2 YFSETQ. The CDR3 covers 14 residues. V was shortened by 6 bases and J by 0 bases, with 13 bases between the two germline ends. CDR3 protein: CASKRGTVSYEQYF. The CDR3 DNA reads as TGCGCCAGCAAACGGGGGACAGTCTCCTACGAGCAGTACTTC.

The CDR3 nucleotides are TGTGCCAGCAGTGAAGGGCTTTACATGAACACTGAAGCTTTCTTT. This encodes CASSEGLYMNTEAFF. The chain is built from TRBV2 and TRBJ1-1; D not certain. Germline V gene sequence: CDR1 SNHLY, CDR2 FYNNEI. The CDR3 loop spans 15 amino acids. The V gene lost 1 base and the J gene lost 0 bases, with 9 bases spanning the gap.